The 29 T cell receptor beta chains below were found in one sample sequenced in a study of OX40 agonist ivuxolimab in advanced cancers. Data came from immunoSEQ multiplex PCR; TCRdb stores just in-frame clones and leaves some out. The sample contains 50,000 or so clones, 75% to 90% of which appear only once. The sample in question was CD4+ or CD8+ T cells sorted from blood, obtained in a trial of the OX40 agonist ivuxolimab. The receptor set was obtained from an adult with an advanced solid tumor such as melanoma, head and neck, liver or kidney cancer.

The chain uses TRBV9 and TRBJ2-3; TRBD2 might be the D (5 bases). CDR3 size: 16 residues. Between the trimmed V and J ends, which lost 4 bases and 4 bases, there was a span of 19 bases. The germline CDR1 and CDR2 sequences are SGDLS and YYNGEE. The CDR3 sequence is CASSSRDGVGSDTQYF. DNA for the CDR3: TGTGCCAGCAGCTCGAGGGATGGGGTCGGGTCAGATACGCAGTATTTT.

The table lists this clone with a few counts. The chain uses TRBV7-9 and TRBJ2-7; 8 nucleotides match TRBD2. V dropped 5 bases and J dropped 6; count of bases not matched to a gene: 9. In germline, CDR1 is SEHNR, CDR2 FQNEAQ (reference sequence). The CDR3 is made up of 14 amino acids. The CDR3 sequence is CASSAFGGAFEQYF. The CDR3 DNA is TGTGCCAGCAGCGCGTTCGGGGGGGCATTCGAGCAGTACTTC.

V gene TRBV19 combines with J gene TRBJ1-1, with D unclear. The CDR3 is 16 residues long. The germline gives CDR1 LNHDA, CDR2 SQIVND (reference sequence). V dropped 7 bases and J dropped 5 bases, with 23 bases sitting between them. CDR3 nucleotides: TGTGCCAGTAATGACGGAGGCCGGGCTCTTAAAACTGAAGCTTTCTTT. Its translation is CASNDGGRALKTEAFF.

CDR3 nucleotides: TGTGCCAGCAGCTTCCGACAGGGGCCGGGGAACACTGAAGCTTTCTTT. Protein product: CASSFRQGPGNTEAFF. This sequence joins TRBV5-5 and TRBJ1-1; 8 bases agree with TRBD1. V shed 2 bases, J shed 1 base, and the junction held 7 bases outside the gene matches. There are 16 residues in the CDR3. In germline, CDR1 is SGHKS, CDR2 YYEKEE (reference sequence).

This clone is medium-sized in the sample. The V and J genes are TRBV5-1 and TRBJ1-2; D remains ambiguous. Germline V gene lookup returns CDR1 SGHRS and CDR2 YFSETQ. The CDR3 contains 12 residues. V lost 3 bases and J 5 bases, leaving 8 bases between the germline ends. The CDR3 is CASSSELYGYTF. CDR3 DNA sequence: TGCGCCAGCAGCTCGGAACTGTATGGCTACACCTTC.

V and J are TRBV5-1 and TRBJ2-3; 11 bases map to TRBD1. This CDR3 contains 16 residues. Germline loops: CDR1 SGHRS, CDR2 YFSETQ. J lost 4 bases, V lost 3 bases, and 7 bases had no gene match. CDR3 loop: CASSSGTGGFADTQYF. The CDR3 DNA reads TGCGCCAGCAGCTCCGGGACAGGGGGTTTCGCAGATACGCAGTATTTT.

The rearrangement joins TRBV7-8 to TRBJ1-4; D not resolved. Trimming pared 1 base from V and 0 bases from J, leaving 12 bases between. This CDR3 region has 17 residues. Germline CDR1 reads SGHVS; CDR2 reads FQNEAQ. The CDR3 DNA reads as TGTGCCAGCAGCTTAGTAGGACGCGGTGCAACTAATGAAAAACTGTTTTTT. It codes for CASSLVGRGATNEKLFF.

This clone was recorded only once. This chain connects TRBV5-1 to TRBJ2-5; no clear D gene. CDR3 length: 13 amino acids. V lost 0 bases and J 5 bases, leaving 8 bases between the germline ends. The germline CDR1 and CDR2 sequences are SGHRS and YFSETQ. As DNA, the CDR3 is TGCGCCAGCAGCTTGGAGGCCATGGAGACCCAGTACTTC. Encoded protein: CASSLEAMETQYF.

The chain uses TRBV19 and TRBJ1-1; 7 nucleotides agree with TRBD1. This CDR3 is 17 amino acids long. J was trimmed by 0 bases and V by 9 bases; bases with no gene match: 16. Per the germline V gene, CDR1 is LNHDA and CDR2 is SQIVND (reference sequence). CDR3 region: CASGGTGTVPMNTEAFF. DNA for the CDR3: TGTGCCAGCGGAGGAACCGGGACAGTCCCCATGAACACTGAAGCTTTCTTT.

This clone was picked up a small number of times. V is TRBV9 and J is TRBJ2-7, with 7 positions matching TRBD1. The CDR3 runs 15 residues. Germline V gene data show CDR1 as SGDLS and CDR2 as YYNGEE. J lost 5 bases, V lost 2 bases, and 10 bases had no gene match. Here the CDR3 reads CASSVEGATLDEQYF. In DNA, the CDR3 is TGTGCCAGCAGCGTTGAGGGGGCAACACTCGACGAGCAGTACTTC.

The rearrangement joins TRBV5-6 to TRBJ1-6, with 8 bases aligning to TRBD1. The V segment lost 4 bases and the J segment 7 bases; nucleotides outside the gene matches: 7. In germline, CDR1 is SGHDT, CDR2 YYEEEE. There are 15 residues in the CDR3. The CDR3 bases are TGTGCCAGCAGCCAACGAAGGACAGGGAATTCACCCCTCCACTTT. Translating gives CASSQRRTGNSPLHF.

This chain links TRBV5-4 with TRBJ2-5; D not resolved. Trimming removed 1 base from V and 2 bases from J, with 6 bases in between. CDR1 is SGHNT, CDR2 YYREEE, per germline (reference sequence). The CDR3 is made up of 13 amino acids. CDR3 in amino acids: CASSLYGQETQYF. The CDR3 nucleotides are TGTGCCAGCAGCTTGTATGGTCAAGAGACCCAGTACTTC.

The chain employs TRBV2 and TRBJ2-5; 11 bases align to TRBD2. The CDR3 consists of 13 residues. The germline V gene has CDR1 SNHLY and CDR2 FYNNEI. V gave up 8 bases and J gave up 1 base; unmatched junction bases: 0. The CDR3 DNA reads as TGTGCCAGCCTAGCGGGGGGCCAAGAGACCCAGTACTTC. This translates into CASLAGGQETQYF.

The gene calls are TRBV14 and TRBJ2-3; D unclear. Germline loops: CDR1 SGHDN, CDR2 FVKESK. The CDR3 consists of 13 residues. Deletions cut 10 bases from V and 1 base from J, with 12 bases between. In DNA form, the CDR3 reads TGTGCCACCTTGGACCCCCGCACAGATACGCAGTATTTT. Encoded protein: CATLDPRTDTQYF. The full variable domain, its missing parts supplied by reference TRBV14 and TRBJ2-3, is EAGVTQFPSHSVIEKGQTVTLRCDPISGHDNLYWYRRVMGKEIKFLLHFVKESKQDESGMPNNRFLAERTGGTYSTLKVQPAELEDSGVYFCATLDPRTDTQYFGPGTRLTVL.

The chain joins TRBV5-1 to TRBJ2-2; D may correspond to TRBD1 or TRBD2 (5 bases each). This CDR3 region has 15 residues. Per germline, CDR1 SGHRS and CDR2 YFSETQ. The V gene lost 0 bases and the J gene lost 7 bases, with 13 bases spanning the gap. The CDR3 region is CASSLEAGTDGELFF. DNA of the CDR3: TGCGCCAGCAGCTTGGAGGCAGGGACCGACGGGGAGCTGTTTTTT.

This clone was detected once. The chain has TRBV9 and TRBJ1-1; TRBD1 matches at 7 bases. The V and J ends lost 4 bases and 0 bases, in that order; junction bases with no gene match: 6. Germline V gene sequence: CDR1 SGDLS, CDR2 YYNGEE. The CDR3 contains 15 residues. The CDR3 loop reads CASSIGQAVNTEAFF. DNA for the CDR3: TGTGCCAGCAGCATCGGACAGGCGGTGAACACTGAAGCTTTCTTT.

This chain connects TRBV11-3 to TRBJ2-5; 7 bases align to TRBD2. The junction had 8 bases not matched to a gene; V was cut back by 1 base and J by 3 bases. Germline CDR1 SGHNT, CDR2 YENEEA. This CDR3 spans 16 amino acids. The CDR3 DNA reads as TGTGCCAGCAGCTTAGGGAGGGAGGGGCGCAAAGAGACCCAGTACTTC. Its protein is CASSLGREGRKETQYF.

The chain links TRBV27 to TRBJ1-6; TRBD1 matches at 8 bases. The CDR3 runs to 14 residues. Germline CDR1 reads MNHEY; CDR2 reads SMNVEV (reference sequence). Trimming removed 7 bases from V and 5 bases from J; junction bases left unmatched: 4. CDR3 region: CASKNRGNNSPLHF. In nucleotides, the CDR3 is TGTGCCAGCAAAAACAGGGGGAATAATTCACCCCTCCACTTT.

The chain joins TRBV4-1 to TRBJ2-4, with TRBD1 as a possible D gene (7 bases). There are 12 residues in the CDR3. Per germline, CDR1 MGHRA and CDR2 YSYEKL. V lost 8 bases to trimming and J lost 8 bases, with 13 bases between them. The CDR3 DNA reads TGCGCCAGCCCACGCAGGGGGGACATTCAGTACTTC. Protein product: CASPRRGDIQYF.

V gene TRBV7-6 combines with J gene TRBJ2-3; D may be TRBD1 or TRBD2 (5 bases each). CDR1 and CDR2 (germline): SGHVS, FNYEAQ. V was shortened by 1 base and J by 4 bases, with 6 bases between the two germline ends. The CDR3 covers 13 residues. The CDR3 is CASSLGGADTQYF. The CDR3 nucleotides are TGTGCCAGCAGCTTAGGAGGGGCAGATACGCAGTATTTT. Combining the CDR3 with reference TRBV7-6 and TRBJ2-3 gives the whole variable domain GAGVSQSPRYKVTKRGQDVALRCDPISGHVSLYWYRQALGQGPEFLTYFNYEAQQDKSGLPNDRFSAERPEGSISTLTIQRTEQRDSAMYRCASSLGGADTQYFGPGTRLTVL.

The V gene is TRBV6-5, the J gene TRBJ2-3, with TRBD2 identical over 9 bases. CDR1 is MNHEY and CDR2 is SVGAGI in the germline V gene. V lost 10 bases, J lost 3 bases, and 5 bases stayed unmatched. This CDR3 is built from 13 residues. Written as DNA, the CDR3 is TGTGCCACAGCGGGGGGTGGGACAGATACGCAGTATTTT. Translating gives CATAGGGTDTQYF.

The rearrangement uses TRBV7-8 and TRBJ2-7, with 7 nucleotides matching TRBD1. The germline V gene encodes CDR1 SGHVS and CDR2 FQNEAQ. V dropped 8 bases and J dropped 5; count of bases not matched to a gene: 12. The CDR3 sequence is 14 residues long. CDR3 bases: TGTGCCAGCCGGGCGACAGGGAAAACCCACGAGCAGTACTTC. It specifies CASRATGKTHEQYF.

The chain couples TRBV5-4 to TRBJ2-7; 16 positions match TRBD2. The CDR3 is made up of 17 amino acids. V shed 0 bases and J 4 bases; nucleotides not matched to a gene: 4. Germline values: CDR1 SGHNT, CDR2 YYREEE (reference sequence). Here the CDR3 reads CASSLVGLAGGPYEQYF. The DNA of the CDR3 is TGTGCCAGCAGCTTGGTGGGACTAGCGGGGGGGCCTTACGAGCAGTACTTC.

On this clone itself: This CDR3 is also generated by other DNA sequences in the sample. The rearrangement uses TRBV6-5 and TRBJ1-1, with D maybe TRBD1 (5 bases). The CDR3 spans 15 residues. Between the trimmed V and J ends, which lost 0 bases and 6 bases, there was a span of 14 bases. Germline V gene data show CDR1 as MNHEY and CDR2 as SVGAGI. CDR3 in DNA: TGTGCCAGCAGTTACTCCGCGGGGGTTGGGGCTGAAGCTTTCTTT. Its translation: CASSYSAGVGAEAFF.

The gene calls are TRBV2 and TRBJ2-1; TRBD1 aligns across 10 bases. Per germline, CDR1 SNHLY and CDR2 FYNNEI. The junction had 7 bases not matched to a gene; V was cut back by 7 bases and J by 4 bases. The CDR3 has 15 residues. CDR3 bases: TGTGCCAGCAATTATCCGGGACAGGGGTACAATGAGCAGTTCTTC. This translates into CASNYPGQGYNEQFF.

The chain is built from TRBV4-1 and TRBJ1-5, with no clear D. This CDR3 has 15 amino acids. Between the trimmed V and J ends, which lost 4 bases and 6 bases, there was a span of 16 bases. CDR1 and CDR2 (germline): MGHRA, YSYEKL. The CDR3, as DNA: TGCGCCAGCAGCCCCCTCGGAGGGAGTACTCAGCCCCAGCATTTT. This sequence encodes CASSPLGGSTQPQHF.

The rearrangement uses TRBV2 and TRBJ1-5, with D possibly matching TRBD1 (6 bases). Germline V gene data show CDR1 as SNHLY and CDR2 as FYNNEI. V was shortened by 0 bases and J by 7 bases, with 13 bases between the two germline ends. The length of the CDR3 is 15 residues. This CDR3 is CASSEALTGRQPQHF. The CDR3 DNA reads as TGTGCCAGCAGTGAAGCGCTGACAGGCAGACAGCCCCAGCATTTT. The variable domain in full, with the rest retrieved from reference TRBV2 and TRBJ1-5, is EPEVTQTPSHQVTQMGQEVILRCVPISNHLYFYWYRQILGQKVEFLVSFYNNEISEKSEIFDDQFSVERPDGSNFTLKIRSTKLEDSAMYFCASSEALTGRQPQHFGDGTRLSIL.

The V call is TRBV19, the J call TRBJ2-5; tentative D call: TRBD1 (5 bases). Between the trimmed V and J ends, which lost 4 bases and 4 bases, there was a span of 10 bases. CDR1 LNHDA and CDR2 SQIVND come from the germline V gene (reference sequence). The CDR3 loop spans 13 amino acids. Written as DNA, the CDR3 is TGTGCCAGTAGTACTCAGGGCACAGAGACCCAGTACTTC. Translating it yields CASSTQGTETQYF. Full variable domain (outside the CDR3, taken from reference TRBV19 and TRBJ2-5): DGGITQSPKYLFRKEGQNVTLSCEQNLNHDAMYWYRQDPGQGLRLIYYSQIVNDFQKGDIAEGYSVSREKKESFPLTVTSAQKNPTAFYLCASSTQGTETQYFGPGTRLLVL.

J is TRBJ2-1 and V is TRBV2; tentatively, D is TRBD2 (6 bases). The CDR3 runs 14 residues. V lost 4 bases and J 8 bases, leaving 15 bases between the germline ends. Germline CDR1 and CDR2: SNHLY and FYNNEI. CDR3 residues: CASSVETSTYEQFF. In DNA, the CDR3 is TGTGCCAGCAGTGTCGAGACTAGTACCTATGAGCAGTTCTTC.